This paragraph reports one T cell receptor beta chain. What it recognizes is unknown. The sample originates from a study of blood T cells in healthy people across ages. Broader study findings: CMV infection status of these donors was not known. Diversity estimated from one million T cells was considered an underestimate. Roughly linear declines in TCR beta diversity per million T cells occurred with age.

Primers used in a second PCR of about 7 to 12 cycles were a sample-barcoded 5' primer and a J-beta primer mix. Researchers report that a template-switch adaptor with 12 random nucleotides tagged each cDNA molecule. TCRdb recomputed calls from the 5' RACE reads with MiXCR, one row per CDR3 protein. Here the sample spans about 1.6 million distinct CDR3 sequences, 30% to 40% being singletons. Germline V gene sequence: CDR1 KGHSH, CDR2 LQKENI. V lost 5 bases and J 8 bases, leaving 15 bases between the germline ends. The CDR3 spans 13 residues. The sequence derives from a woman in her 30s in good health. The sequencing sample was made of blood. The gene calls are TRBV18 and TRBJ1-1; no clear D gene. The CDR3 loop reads CASSESRQKEAFF. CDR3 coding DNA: TGTGCCAGCTCAGAAAGTCGACAAAAAGAAGCTTTCTTT.